This TCR beta chain was captured by sequencing in a study of T-cell memory formation after mild COVID-19 (dated by TCRdb to the early 2020s). With respect to the entire study: TCR sequence clusters from the two donors were largely donor specific. T-cell clones expanding and contracting after mild COVID-19 in two donors were tracked by longitudinal TCRalpha and TCRbeta repertoire sequencing. Two young, previously healthy adult volunteers made up the cohort, one male and one female. General findings and caveats noted by the study authors: Whether the second-wave clones peaking on day 37 were SARS-CoV-2 specific was not confirmed. Clones contracting from day 15 to 85 had balanced CD4/CD8 phenotypes, while a second wave expanding from day 15 to 37 was biased towards CD4+. Only two mild cases were covered by the study, and larger cohorts that include severe cases with pre-infection samples were considered necessary. Contracting CD4+ clones were found mainly in CM and EM memory subsets, while CD8+ clones were enriched in EMRA. The detection of some responding clones in pre-infection memory suggests that pre-existing cross-reactive memory T cells joined the SARS-CoV-2 response.

Ficoll-Paque density gradient centrifugation was used to isolate PBMCs. The CDR3 goes from the cysteine to the phenylalanine over 14 residues. CDR3 DNA is the only sequence kept; it has 42 bases, read in frame from the first base. V is cut by 3 bases and J by 4 bases, and the space between the germline ends is 12 bases. In regard to this clonotype: It has no known antigen specificity. The record has no base qualities; no much larger clone is one base away.

The sequencing machine was an Illumina NovaSeq 6000. Using 5'RACE with constant-segment primers, TCRalpha and TCRbeta cDNA libraries were constructed, with sample barcodes and unique molecular identifiers added in the process. Trizol reagent was used to extract RNA from every sample. Libraries were amplified in two PCR steps, with a second sample barcode and Illumina TruSeq adapters added in the second step. Libraries were sequenced on an Illumina NovaSeq with 2 x 150 bp paired-end reads. Per the source publication's procedure: Demultiplexing of reads and collapsing into UMI-guided consensus sequences were performed with migec v1.2.7. Using mixcr v2.1.11, UMI consensuses were aligned to TRA and TRB V and J templates and then assembled into clonotypes. A clonotype was counted as expanded or contracted only when both edgeR and NoisET called the clonotype significant, with the noise models trained on biological replicates. For edgeR calls, a false discovery rate-adjusted p below 0.01 and a log2 fold-change threshold of 1 were applied. As an exploratory analysis of dynamics, max-normalized trajectories of the 1000 most abundant clonotypes were examined with PCA combined with hierarchical clustering. The CD4 or CD8 phenotype of responding clones was assigned using the separately sequenced CD4+ and CD8+ repertoires. TCRdb passed the public sequencing reads through fastp at Q25 and MiXCR, retaining productive beta sequences. When rows share a CDR3 protein, they turn into one entry using the most common DNA and genes. V and J calls and clone size were set by TCRdb, not the authors. The sample records approximately 500,000 distinct CDR3 sequences, roughly 25% of which are singletons. The ten largest clones add up to around an eighth of the sample.

The sequencing input was PBMCs or a T cell subset sorted from them (not recorded which). The rearrangement joined TRBV12-3 or TRBV12-4 to TRBJ1-1; TRBD1 is possibly the D segment (5 matching bases). The sequence was obtained from an adult woman who had mild COVID-19 (a few samples of this study predate the infection). The sample titles of this study are shuffled in the database, so cell type and time point are left out; the donor was told from shared clones. The CDR3: CASSLVRVGTEAFF. In nucleotides, the sequence is TGTGCCAGCAGTTTGGTCAGGGTGGGCACTGAAGCTTTCTTT.